This T cell receptor beta chain originates from a study of blood T cell repertoires in COVID-19. Study background: There were acute and convalescent COVID-19 samples, and they came from the United States, Italy and Spain.

Under the authors' procedure: Amplification from reference gene primers served as the basis for estimated nucleated cell counts. Clones were read by immunoSEQ multiplex PCR, and TCRdb kept only the in-frame ones, dropping some. That table gives V, J and clone size, and the DNA gave D and trimming. The sample contains around 250,000 clones, approximately 83% of which appear only once. With 4 bases removed from V and 3 bases from J, the gap between germline ends came to 16 bases. The CDR3 loop spans 15 amino acids. From germline, CDR1 is SGHDT and CDR2 YYEEEE. The TCR was taken from a man between 25 and 39 years old who had recovered from COVID-19. The chain combines TRBV5-6 with TRBJ1-1; D unclear. Specimen: peripheral blood. CDR3 coding DNA: TGTGCCAGCAGCCCGCAGAGGAAGGAGTACACTGAAGCTTTCTTT. Its translation is CASSPQRKEYTEAFF.